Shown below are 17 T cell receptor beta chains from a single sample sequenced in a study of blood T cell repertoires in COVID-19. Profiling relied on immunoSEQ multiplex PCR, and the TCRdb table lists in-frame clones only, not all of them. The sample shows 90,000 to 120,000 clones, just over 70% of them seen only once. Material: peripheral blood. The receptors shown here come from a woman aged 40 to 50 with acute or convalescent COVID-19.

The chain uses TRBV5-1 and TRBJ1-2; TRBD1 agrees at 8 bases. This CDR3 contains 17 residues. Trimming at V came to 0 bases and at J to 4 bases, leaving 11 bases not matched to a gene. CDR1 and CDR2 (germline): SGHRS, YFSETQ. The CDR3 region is CASSLEGQAQRSYGYTF. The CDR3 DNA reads TGCGCCAGCAGCTTGGAGGGACAGGCCCAACGCTCCTATGGCTACACCTTC.

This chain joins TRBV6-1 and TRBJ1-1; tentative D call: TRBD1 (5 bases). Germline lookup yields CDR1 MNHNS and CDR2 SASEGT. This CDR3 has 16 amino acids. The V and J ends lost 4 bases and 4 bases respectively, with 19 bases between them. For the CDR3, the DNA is TGTGCCAGCAGTGCACCCCAGGGTCCCGGGAGCACTGAAGCTTTCTTT. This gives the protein CASSAPQGPGSTEAFF.

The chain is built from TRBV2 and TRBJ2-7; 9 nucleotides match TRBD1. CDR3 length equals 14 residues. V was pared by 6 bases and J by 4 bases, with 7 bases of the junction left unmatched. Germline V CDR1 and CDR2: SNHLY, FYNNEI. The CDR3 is CASRKMGQGYEQYF. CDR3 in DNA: TGTGCCAGCAGGAAGATGGGACAGGGTTACGAGCAGTACTTC.

The CDR3 DNA reads TGCGCCAGCAGCTTGGCCGAATCAGGGGGTACTGACGAGCAGTACTTC. This translates into CASSLAESGGTDEQYF. The chain links TRBV5-1 to TRBJ2-7; 7 bases map to TRBD1. CDR1 is SGHRS, CDR2 YFSETQ, per germline. The CDR3 consists of 16 residues. V was pared by 0 bases and J by 5 bases, with 11 bases of the junction left unmatched. Supplemented by reference TRBV5-1 and TRBJ2-7, the full variable domain reads KAGVTQTPRYLIKTRGQQVTLSCSPISGHRSVSWYQQTPGQGLQFLFEYFSETQRNKGNFPGRFSGRQFSNSRSEMNVSTLELGDSALYLCASSLAESGGTDEQYFGPGTRLTVT.

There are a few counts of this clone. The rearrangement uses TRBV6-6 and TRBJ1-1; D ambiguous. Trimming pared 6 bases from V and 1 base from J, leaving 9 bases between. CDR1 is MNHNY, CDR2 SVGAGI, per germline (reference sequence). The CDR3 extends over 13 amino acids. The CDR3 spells CASSSTENTEAFF. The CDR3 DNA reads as TGTGCCAGCAGCTCTACAGAGAACACTGAAGCTTTCTTT.

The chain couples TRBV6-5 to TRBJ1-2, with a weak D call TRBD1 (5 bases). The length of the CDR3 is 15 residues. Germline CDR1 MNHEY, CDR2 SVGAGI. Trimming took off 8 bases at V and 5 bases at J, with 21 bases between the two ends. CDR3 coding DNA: TGTGCCAGCCGCCGATACTCGACAGTAGGTTATGGCTACACCTTC. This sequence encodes CASRRYSTVGYGYTF.

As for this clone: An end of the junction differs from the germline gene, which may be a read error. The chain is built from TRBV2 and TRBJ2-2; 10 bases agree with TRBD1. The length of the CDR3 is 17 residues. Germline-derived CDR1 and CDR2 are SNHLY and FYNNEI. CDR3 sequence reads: CASSDPSTGGYTEELFF. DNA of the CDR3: TGTGCCAGCAGTGACCCCTCGACAGGGGGCTACACCGAGGAGCTGTTTTTT.

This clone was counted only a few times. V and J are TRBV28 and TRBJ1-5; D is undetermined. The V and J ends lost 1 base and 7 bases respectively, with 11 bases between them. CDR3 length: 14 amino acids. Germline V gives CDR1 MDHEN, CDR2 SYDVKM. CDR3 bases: TGTGCCAGCAGTTTATTCGGGGAGGAACAGCCCCAGCATTTT. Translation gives CASSLFGEEQPQHF.

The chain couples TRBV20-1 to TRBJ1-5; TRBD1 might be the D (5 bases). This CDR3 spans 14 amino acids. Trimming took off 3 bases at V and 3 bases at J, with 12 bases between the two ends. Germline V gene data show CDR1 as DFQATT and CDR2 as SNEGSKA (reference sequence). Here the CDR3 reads CSASRGLLNQPQHF. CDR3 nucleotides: TGCAGTGCTAGTCGGGGACTGCTCAATCAGCCCCAGCATTTT.

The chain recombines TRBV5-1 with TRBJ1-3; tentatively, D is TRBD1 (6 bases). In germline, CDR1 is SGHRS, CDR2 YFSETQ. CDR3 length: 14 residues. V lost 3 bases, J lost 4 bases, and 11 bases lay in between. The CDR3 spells CASSSGTTGNTIYF. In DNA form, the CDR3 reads TGCGCCAGCAGCTCCGGGACAACGGGAAACACCATATATTTT.

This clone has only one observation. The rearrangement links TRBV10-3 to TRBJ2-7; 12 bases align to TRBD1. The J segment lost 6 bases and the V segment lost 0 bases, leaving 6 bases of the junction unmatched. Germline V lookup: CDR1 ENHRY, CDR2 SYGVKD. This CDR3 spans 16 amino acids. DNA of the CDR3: TGTGCCATCAGTGAGTCGGCCGGGACAGGGGGCGGCGAGCAGTACTTC. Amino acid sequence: CAISESAGTGGGEQYF.

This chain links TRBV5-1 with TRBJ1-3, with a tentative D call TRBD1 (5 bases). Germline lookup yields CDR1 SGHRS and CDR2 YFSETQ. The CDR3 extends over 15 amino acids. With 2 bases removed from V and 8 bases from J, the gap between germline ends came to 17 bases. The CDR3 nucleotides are TGCGCCAGCAGCTTCGCAGGGATGGATGGGGACACCATATATTTT. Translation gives CASSFAGMDGDTIYF.

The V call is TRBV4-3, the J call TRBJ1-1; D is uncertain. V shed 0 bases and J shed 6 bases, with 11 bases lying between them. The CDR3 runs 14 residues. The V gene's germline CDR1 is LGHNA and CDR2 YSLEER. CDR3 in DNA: TGCGCCAGCAGCCAAGATAGCCAACGGCCTGAAGCTTTCTTT. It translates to CASSQDSQRPEAFF.

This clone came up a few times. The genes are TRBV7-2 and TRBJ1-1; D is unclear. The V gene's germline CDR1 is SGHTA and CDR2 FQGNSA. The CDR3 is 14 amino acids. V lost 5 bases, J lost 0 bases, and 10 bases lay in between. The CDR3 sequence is CASSESSMNTEAFF. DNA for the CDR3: TGTGCCAGCAGCGAGTCTTCTATGAACACTGAAGCTTTCTTT.

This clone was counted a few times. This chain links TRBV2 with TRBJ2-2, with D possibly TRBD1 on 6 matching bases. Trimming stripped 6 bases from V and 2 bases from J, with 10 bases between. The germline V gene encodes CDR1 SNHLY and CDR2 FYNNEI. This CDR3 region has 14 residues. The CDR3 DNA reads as TGTGCCAGCAGAGGGGGAGATAACACCGGGGAGCTGTTTTTT. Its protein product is CASRGGDNTGELFF.

Here the CDR3 reads CASSVYSNQPQHF. The CDR3 bases are TGTGCCAGCAGCGTCTATAGCAATCAGCCCCAGCATTTT. J is TRBJ1-5 and V is TRBV9; D is undetermined. Germline V gives CDR1 SGDLS, CDR2 YYNGEE. V lost 2 bases to trimming and J lost 0 bases, with 3 bases between them. CDR3 size: 13 residues.

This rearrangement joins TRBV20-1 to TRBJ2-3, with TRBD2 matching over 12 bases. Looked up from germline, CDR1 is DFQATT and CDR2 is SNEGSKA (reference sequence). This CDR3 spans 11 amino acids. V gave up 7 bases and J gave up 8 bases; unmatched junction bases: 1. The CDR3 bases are TGCAGTGGACTAGCGGGGGCTACGCAGTATTTT. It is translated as CSGLAGATQYF.